These 23 T cell receptor beta chains share one sample of origin, sequenced in a study of T-cell memory formation after mild COVID-19. TCRdb passed the 5' RACE reads through MiXCR, listing each CDR3 protein once. Of around 180,000 distinct CDR3 sequences in the sample, roughly 20% are singletons; the top ten hold 3% to 4.5%. Material for sequencing was PBMCs or a T cell subset sorted from them (not recorded which). The receptors here all came from a man aged 18 to 29 who had mild COVID-19 (a few samples of this study predate the infection). Cell type and time point are not known.

The V gene is TRBV6-2 or TRBV6-3, the J gene TRBJ2-5; D is tentatively TRBD1 or TRBD2 (6 bases each). This CDR3 comprises 12 residues. V gave up 5 bases and J gave up 5 bases, with 9 bases separating them. The germline gives CDR1 MNHEY, CDR2 SVGEGT. CDR3 loop: CASSPGAETQYF. The CDR3 DNA is TGTGCCAGCAGTCCGGGGGCCGAGACCCAGTACTTC.

CDR3 loop: CSARTGGLDTQYF. In DNA, the CDR3 is TGCAGTGCTAGAACGGGGGGGCTAGATACGCAGTATTTT. The gene calls are TRBV20-1 and TRBJ2-3, with 8 bases aligning to TRBD2. The CDR3 spans 13 residues. With V trimmed by 2 bases and J by 5 bases, 3 bases remained unmatched. Germline CDR1 reads DFQATT; CDR2 reads SNEGSKA (reference sequence).

This chain links TRBV10-3 with TRBJ1-4; TRBD1 aligns across 7 bases. The germline V gene encodes CDR1 ENHRY and CDR2 SYGVKD. The J segment lost 2 bases and the V segment lost 0 bases, leaving 3 bases of the junction unmatched. The CDR3 consists of 16 residues. The CDR3 region has the DNA TGTGCCATCAGTGAGTCGGGACAGAGTACTAATGAAAAACTGTTTTTT. Translation gives CAISESGQSTNEKLFF.

CDR3: CASSHSRGVTEAFF. CDR3 coding DNA: TGTGCCAGCAGCCACTCCAGGGGGGTCACTGAAGCTTTCTTT. This chain links TRBV4-2 with TRBJ1-1; 7 bases align to TRBD1. CDR3 size: 14 residues. Germline loops: CDR1 LGHNA, CDR2 YNFKEQ. Trimming cost V 3 bases and J 4 bases; bases outside gene matches: 5.

The rearrangement uses TRBV27 and TRBJ2-5; TRBD1 matches at 10 bases. This CDR3 spans 15 amino acids. Looked up from germline, CDR1 is MNHEY and CDR2 is SMNVEV (reference sequence). The V and J ends lost 6 bases and 5 bases, in that order; junction bases with no gene match: 9. As DNA, the CDR3 is TGTGCCAGCAGGCTACCGGGACAGGGGTGGGAGACCCAGTACTTC. Amino acids: CASRLPGQGWETQYF.

The chain is built from TRBV3-1 and TRBJ1-6; TRBD1 might be the D (5 bases). The CDR3 is made up of 12 amino acids. The germline V gene has CDR1 LGHDT and CDR2 YNNKEL (reference sequence). Between the trimmed V and J ends, which lost 8 bases and 5 bases, there was a span of 7 bases. CDR3 region: CASRRDNSPLHF. DNA of the CDR3: TGTGCCAGCCGCAGGGATAATTCACCCCTCCACTTT.

This clonotype was detected a few times. The rearrangement links TRBV12-3 or TRBV12-4 to TRBJ1-2; D is undetermined. Trimming pared 6 bases from V and 6 bases from J, leaving 11 bases between. The CDR3 covers 12 residues. The DNA of the CDR3 is TGTGCCAGCAGCTCCGGGTGGCATGGCTACACCTTC. It yields the protein CASSSGWHGYTF.

This clonotype showed up many times. The CDR3 loop is CASSLNRAEGDIQYF. The CDR3 DNA reads as TGCGCCAGCAGCTTGAACAGGGCGGAGGGGGACATTCAGTACTTC. V and J are TRBV5-1 and TRBJ2-4, with D tentatively TRBD1 or TRBD2 (6 bases each). Germline lookup yields CDR1 SGHRS and CDR2 YFSETQ. The CDR3 loop spans 15 amino acids. The V and J ends lost 1 base and 8 bases respectively, with 16 bases between them.

This clonotype was seen a handful of times. The chain joins TRBV10-3 to TRBJ2-3, with TRBD2 identical over 8 bases. V lost 10 bases and J lost 0; bases outside the gene matches: 9. Germline V gene data show CDR1 as ENHRY and CDR2 as SYGVKD. CDR3 length: 15 amino acids. CDR3 DNA sequence: TGTGCCACCCGCGATCGGGGGGGTAGCACAGATACGCAGTATTTT. This codes for CATRDRGGSTDTQYF.

This clonotype was seen more than once but under ten times. This sequence joins TRBV20-1 and TRBJ2-3; TRBD2 might be the D (5 bases). There are 14 residues in the CDR3. V was clipped by 5 bases and J by 5 bases, with 17 bases between them. CDR1 is DFQATT and CDR2 is SNEGSKA in the germline V gene (reference sequence). CDR3 sequence reads: CSAALEERLDTQYF. The CDR3 DNA is TGCAGTGCTGCTCTGGAGGAGCGCTTAGATACGCAGTATTTT.

This clonotype was picked up many times. The gene calls are TRBV28 and TRBJ2-3; D unclear. Germline CDR1 MDHEN, CDR2 SYDVKM. This CDR3 spans 12 amino acids. The germline V and J ends were trimmed by 6 bases and 3 bases, with 7 bases remaining between them. CDR3 sequence reads: CASRSVTDTQYF. The CDR3 DNA follows: TGTGCCAGCAGATCCGTGACAGATACGCAGTATTTT.

This clonotype was seen only a few times. The CDR3 sequence is CASIGDRGLQPQHF. The CDR3 coding sequence is TGTGCCAGCATAGGCGACAGGGGGCTTCAGCCCCAGCATTTT. The chain carries TRBV6-6 and TRBJ1-5; 10 bases match TRBD1. The CDR3 totals 14 residues. Germline V gene sequence: CDR1 MNHNY, CDR2 SVGAGI (reference sequence). Losses at the gene ends were 7 bases for V and 6 bases for J; bases not matched to a gene: 6.

This clonotype was seen a few times. V is TRBV27 and J is TRBJ2-3; D is ambiguous. There are 14 residues in the CDR3. Trimming stripped 6 bases from V and 2 bases from J, with 12 bases between. Germline CDR1 is MNHEY and CDR2 is SMNVEV (reference sequence). CDR3 region: CASSGSRNTDTQYF. The CDR3 bases are TGTGCCAGCAGCGGCAGCCGAAACACAGATACGCAGTATTTT.

This clonotype appeared a few times. J is TRBJ1-2 and V is TRBV7-2, with 7 bases aligning to TRBD1. This CDR3 spans 15 amino acids. V dropped 1 base and J dropped 4; count of bases not matched to a gene: 6. CDR1 is SGHTA and CDR2 is FQGNSA in the germline V gene. CDR3 nucleotide sequence: TGTGCCAGCAGCTTAGACAGGGGCGCCGGCTATGGCTACACCTTC. It specifies CASSLDRGAGYGYTF.

The table lists this clonotype with a few counts. The chain joins TRBV4-1 to TRBJ2-7; 9 nucleotides agree with TRBD1. Germline-derived CDR1 and CDR2 are MGHRA and YSYEKL. This CDR3 contains 16 residues. The V gene end was trimmed by 4 bases and the J gene end by 9 bases; junction bases not matched to a gene: 16. This CDR3 is CASSRTPGQGEMGQYF. The CDR3 DNA reads as TGCGCCAGCAGCCGCACACCGGGACAGGGAGAAATGGGGCAGTACTTC.

The genes are TRBV20-1 and TRBJ2-2; the match to TRBD1 covers 7 bases. CDR1 is DFQATT and CDR2 is SNEGSKA in the germline V gene (reference sequence). V dropped 5 bases and J dropped 5; count of bases not matched to a gene: 8. The CDR3 covers 14 residues. The DNA of the CDR3 is TGCAGTGCTCCGCGACAGGGTACTACCGGGGAGCTGTTTTTT. As protein: CSAPRQGTTGELFF.

V gene TRBV20-1 combines with J gene TRBJ2-2; D is tentatively TRBD1 or TRBD2 (5 bases each). Germline lookup yields CDR1 DFQATT and CDR2 SNEGSKA (reference sequence). The CDR3 has 16 amino acids. Trimming pared 3 bases from V and 0 bases from J, leaving 14 bases between. The CDR3 region is CSAREYGGANTGELFF. CDR3 coding DNA: TGCAGTGCTAGGGAGTATGGGGGAGCGAACACCGGGGAGCTGTTTTTT.

This clonotype has only a few counts. The chain joins TRBV2 to TRBJ1-3; D gene uncertain. Between the trimmed V and J ends, which lost 6 bases and 4 bases, there was a span of 10 bases. Germline V lookup: CDR1 SNHLY, CDR2 FYNNEI. The CDR3 has 13 amino acids. Here the CDR3 DNA reads TGTGCCAGCAGCCAGGCCGAGGGAAACACCATATATTTT. As protein: CASSQAEGNTIYF.

A few counts support this clonotype. The chain combines TRBV7-2 with TRBJ2-5; a possible D gene is TRBD2 (5 bases). Germline CDR1 is SGHTA and CDR2 is FQGNSA. The V end lost 3 bases, the J end lost 0 bases, and 8 bases lay between the germline ends. The CDR3 runs 14 residues. CDR3 in amino acids: CASSLASHQETQYF. The CDR3 DNA reads TGTGCCAGCAGCTTGGCTAGCCACCAAGAGACCCAGTACTTC.

This clonotype was found a few times. V and J are TRBV7-7 and TRBJ2-1; 10 nucleotides agree with TRBD1. Germline V gene lookup returns CDR1 SSHAT and CDR2 FNYEAQ (reference sequence). J gave up 4 bases and V 6 bases, and 9 bases lay outside the gene matches. This CDR3 region has 16 residues. The CDR3 DNA reads TGTGCCAGCAGTTTAAGACAGGGGGCAGGTTACAATGAGCAGTTCTTC. Translating it yields CASSLRQGAGYNEQFF.

This clonotype was seen more than once but under ten times. This sequence joins TRBV7-2 and TRBJ2-5, with D possibly being TRBD2 (5 bases). Per the germline V gene, CDR1 is SGHTA and CDR2 is FQGNSA. This CDR3 spans 13 amino acids. Trimming stripped 2 bases from V and 2 bases from J, with 6 bases between. The CDR3, as DNA: TGTGCCAGCAGCTTACGGGATCAAGAGACCCAGTACTTC. It translates to CASSLRDQETQYF.

The table lists this clonotype with a few counts. This chain uses TRBV5-1 with TRBJ1-4, with a weak D call TRBD1 (5 bases). With 4 bases removed from V and 3 bases from J, the gap between germline ends came to 16 bases. Germline CDR1 SGHRS, CDR2 YFSETQ. CDR3 size: 16 residues. The CDR3 DNA is TGCGCCAGCAGCCTCGCGGGGACGGGGTCTAATGAAAAACTGTTTTTT. Amino acids: CASSLAGTGSNEKLFF.

This clonotype was found a few times. V is TRBV20-1 and J is TRBJ1-2, with D hard to call. This CDR3 comprises 13 residues. In germline, CDR1 is DFQATT, CDR2 SNEGSKA (reference sequence). V lost 3 bases to trimming and J lost 7 bases, with 15 bases between them. The CDR3, as DNA: TGCAGTGCTAGTCTTCAGGTCTCCGCTGGCTACACCTTC. It yields the protein CSASLQVSAGYTF.